This TCR beta chain was obtained from a study of identical twins. Study outcomes and limitations: For zero-insertion analyses, partial confounding could come from invariant MAIT and iNKT cells. Twins' surplus sharing was weaker for beta out-of-frame sequences.

Germline values: CDR1 SGHRS, CDR2 YFSETQ. V was trimmed by 5 bases and J by 7 bases, leaving 7 bases between them. The CDR3 is made up of 10 amino acids. TCRdb processed the 5' RACE reads anew with MiXCR; each CDR3 protein has one entry. The repertoire consists of some 460,000 distinct CDR3 sequences, with 14% occurring once and the leading ten covering around 0.52%. This clonotype was counted a few times. Its antigen is not identified. These sequences were also reported in another study, on yellow fever vaccine responses in identical twins.

This TCR came from a woman aged 18-30 years in good health. Sequencing was performed on CD4+ T cells sorted from blood. The rearrangement links TRBV5-1 to TRBJ2-7; no firm D call. DNA of the CDR3: TGCGCCAGCAGTGTTTGGGAGCAGTACTTC. This translates into CASSVWEQYF.